The 27 T cell receptor beta chains below all came from one sample that was sequenced in a study of OX40 agonist ivuxolimab in advanced cancers. Assay used: immunoSEQ multiplex PCR; TCRdb lists only in-frame clones, some missing. This table has roughly 76,000 clones, around nine tenths appearing once. Sequencing used CD4+ or CD8+ T cells sorted from blood, obtained in a trial of the OX40 agonist ivuxolimab. These receptors were obtained from an adult with an advanced solid tumor such as melanoma, head and neck, liver or kidney cancer.

V is TRBV6-4 and J is TRBJ1-5; D is perhaps TRBD1 (6 bases). CDR3 size: 15 residues. In germline, CDR1 is MRHNA, CDR2 SNTAGT. The V end was cut by 7 bases, the J end by 0 bases, with 13 bases between. CDR3 bases: TGTGCCAGCATCGACGGGGGCTATAGCAATCAGCCCCAGCATTTT. Its translation: CASIDGGYSNQPQHF.

This clone has just a few counts. This rearrangement joins TRBV7-6 to TRBJ2-2, with a possible D match to TRBD1 (5 bases). The CDR3 is 14 amino acids. The V gene lost 5 bases and the J gene lost 7 bases, with 14 bases spanning the gap. Germline CDR1 reads SGHVS; CDR2 reads FNYEAQ. The chain's CDR3 is CASSPEQVVGELFF. DNA for the CDR3: TGTGCCAGCAGCCCCGAACAGGTGGTCGGGGAGCTGTTTTTT.

A few counts support this clone. The CDR3 sequence is CASSTDSGTGRGSNQPQHF. Written as DNA, the CDR3 is TGTGCCAGTAGTACAGATTCCGGGACAGGGAGGGGAAGCAATCAGCCCCAGCATTTT. The chain is built from TRBV19 and TRBJ1-5; 9 nucleotides line up with TRBD1. The trim removed 4 bases at V and 1 base at J, leaving 14 bases unmatched. Germline CDR1 is LNHDA and CDR2 is SQIVND (reference sequence). The CDR3 has 19 residues.

The rearrangement uses TRBV6-5 and TRBJ1-1; D remains ambiguous. The CDR3 runs to 14 residues. CDR1 is MNHEY, CDR2 SVGAGI, per germline. V was trimmed by 2 bases and J by 0 bases, leaving 7 bases between them. The CDR3 coding sequence is TGTGCCAGCAGTTACGTGGGTATGAACACTGAAGCTTTCTTT. This sequence encodes CASSYVGMNTEAFF.

This clone has just one count. The chain uses TRBV4-3 and TRBJ2-7; D uncertain. The V end was cut by 0 bases, the J end by 2 bases, with 5 bases between. The CDR3 loop spans 13 amino acids. The V gene's germline CDR1 is LGHNA and CDR2 YSLEER. The CDR3 reads CASSQDVTYEQYF. The CDR3 nucleotides read TGCGCCAGCAGCCAAGATGTCACCTACGAGCAGTACTTC.

V and J are TRBV21-1 and TRBJ2-3; TRBD1 reflects the table's D call only, with no check against the DNA. TRBV21-1 is marked as a pseudogene. This CDR3 contains 15 residues. The CDR3: CASSPRQGSTDTQYF. In DNA form, the CDR3 reads TGTGCCAGCAGCCCCCGACAGGGGAGCACAGATACGCAGTATTTT.

The chain couples TRBV27 to TRBJ2-5, with TRBD1 matching 7 bases. V gave up 0 bases and J gave up 4 bases; unmatched junction bases: 5. This CDR3 is built from 15 residues. Germline-derived CDR1 and CDR2 are MNHEY and SMNVEV (reference sequence). The CDR3 protein is CASSLSSNRGETQYF. CDR3 nucleotides: TGTGCCAGCAGTTTATCGTCCAACAGGGGAGAGACCCAGTACTTC.

This rearrangement joins TRBV4-3 to TRBJ1-3; no clear D. Germline CDR1 is LGHNA and CDR2 is YSLEER. V was pared by 1 base and J by 0 bases, with 4 bases between. This CDR3 region has 14 residues. The CDR3 DNA follows: TGCGCCAGCAGCCAAGGTGCCTCTGGAAACACCATATATTTT. Translated: CASSQGASGNTIYF.

The chain is built from TRBV29-1 and TRBJ1-4, with TRBD1 identical over 11 bases. Germline lookup yields CDR1 SQVTM and CDR2 ANQGSEA. CDR3 length equals 16 residues. With V trimmed by 3 bases and J by 7 bases, 10 bases remained unmatched. This CDR3 reads CSVEWDRGDKGEKLFF. CDR3 in DNA: TGCAGCGTTGAGTGGGACAGGGGGGATAAAGGTGAAAAACTGTTTTTT.

The rearrangement uses TRBV5-4 and TRBJ1-1; a weak D match, TRBD1 (6 bases). CDR3 size: 16 residues. With 4 bases removed from V and 2 bases from J, the gap between germline ends came to 18 bases. Germline CDR1 is SGHNT and CDR2 is YYREEE (reference sequence). CDR3 sequence reads: CASSLGRGAQNTEAFF. The CDR3 DNA follows: TGTGCCAGCAGCCTGGGGCGGGGGGCGCAAAACACTGAAGCTTTCTTT. Filled out from reference TRBV5-4 and TRBJ1-1, the complete variable domain reads ETGVTQSPTHLIKTRGQQVTLRCSSQSGHNTVSWYQQALGQGPQFIFQYYREEENGRGNFPPRFSGLQFPNYSSELNVNALELDDSALYLCASSLGRGAQNTEAFFGQGTRLTVV.

This chain connects TRBV18 to TRBJ2-1; 7 nucleotides line up with TRBD1. The CDR3 is made up of 13 amino acids. With 3 bases clipped from V and 6 bases from J, the junction kept 2 bases outside the gene matches. Germline lookup yields CDR1 KGHSH and CDR2 LQKENI. Here the CDR3 reads CASSPNRGNEQFF. The CDR3 coding sequence is TGTGCCAGCTCACCTAACAGGGGCAATGAGCAGTTCTTC.

The chain couples TRBV9 to TRBJ2-7; 12 bases line up with TRBD1. Germline V gene lookup returns CDR1 SGDLS and CDR2 YYNGEE. V lost 3 bases and J lost 5; bases outside the gene matches: 9. The CDR3 loop spans 16 amino acids. CDR3 bases: TGTGCCAGCAGCGCAACCGTGGGGACAGGGGGCAACGAGCAGTACTTC. This translates into CASSATVGTGGNEQYF.

The rearrangement links TRBV6-5 to TRBJ1-2, with TRBD1 identical over 9 bases. The V gene's germline CDR1 is MNHEY and CDR2 SVGAGI. The junction had 4 bases not matched to a gene; V was cut back by 5 bases and J by 0 bases. This CDR3 is 15 amino acids long. Written as DNA, the CDR3 is TGTGCCAGCAGTAATCGACAGGGGGCTAACTATGGCTACACCTTC. Its translation: CASSNRQGANYGYTF.

This clone was seen a single time. The chain employs TRBV30 and TRBJ2-5; TRBD2 is a possible D gene (6 bases). The CDR3 consists of 13 residues. The germline gives CDR1 GTSNPN, CDR2 SVGIG (reference sequence). V shed 5 bases and J shed 1 base, with 11 bases lying between them. The CDR3 protein is CAWRDFPQETQYF. CDR3 sequence (DNA): TGTGCCTGGCGGGACTTCCCCCAAGAGACCCAGTACTTC.

The chain links TRBV30 to TRBJ1-4; D unresolved. This CDR3 is built from 12 residues. Trimming left V 2 bases short and J 8 bases short, with 9 bases between. Looked up from germline, CDR1 is GTSNPN and CDR2 is SVGIG (reference sequence). The CDR3 sequence is CAWSILGEKLFF. Here the CDR3 DNA reads TGTGCCTGGAGTATTCTTGGAGAAAAACTGTTTTTT.

J is TRBJ2-5 and V is TRBV7-2; 12 bases are shared with TRBD2. This CDR3 comprises 16 residues. Germline CDR1 reads SGHTA; CDR2 reads FQGNSA. Losses at the gene ends were 7 bases for V and 5 bases for J; bases not matched to a gene: 11. Here the CDR3 reads CASTWTSGNTGETQYF. CDR3 sequence (DNA): TGTGCCAGCACCTGGACTAGCGGGAATACGGGGGAGACCCAGTACTTC.

This rearrangement joins TRBV7-8 to TRBJ1-1; unclear D gene. Germline V gene data show CDR1 as SGHVS and CDR2 as FQNEAQ. Trimming took 1 base from V and 6 from J, leaving 9 bases between them. This CDR3 has 13 amino acids. The CDR3 sequence: CASSLGAVSEAFF. CDR3 nucleotide sequence: TGTGCCAGCAGCTTAGGGGCGGTGTCTGAAGCTTTCTTT. Supplemented by reference TRBV7-8 and TRBJ1-1, the full variable domain reads GAGVSQSPRYKVAKRGQDVALRCDPISGHVSLFWYQQALGQGPEFLTYFQNEAQLDKSGLPSDRFFAERPEGSVSTLKIQRTQQEDSAVYLCASSLGAVSEAFFGQGTRLTVV.

This chain joins TRBV5-1 and TRBJ2-7, with 8 bases that match TRBD1. Germline CDR1 reads SGHRS; CDR2 reads YFSETQ. The CDR3 runs to 14 residues. J lost 6 bases, V lost 4 bases, and 9 bases had no gene match. The CDR3 region is CASSTRTQGGEQYF. CDR3 DNA sequence: TGCGCCAGCAGCACTCGAACACAGGGGGGCGAGCAGTACTTC.

This chain joins TRBV30 and TRBJ2-7, with 9 bases identical to TRBD2. V shed 6 bases and J 5 bases; nucleotides not matched to a gene: 5. The CDR3 is 12 amino acids. CDR1 and CDR2 from the germline V gene are GTSNPN and SVGIG (reference sequence). CDR3 nucleotides: TGTGCCTGCGATAGCGGGGGTCACGAGCAGTACTTC. It codes for CACDSGGHEQYF.

The chain employs TRBV5-4 and TRBJ2-7; 7 positions agree with TRBD2. Trimming at V came to 7 bases and at J to 5 bases, leaving 12 bases not matched to a gene. From germline, CDR1 is SGHNT and CDR2 YYREEE (reference sequence). The CDR3 extends over 14 amino acids. The chain's CDR3 is CASAPGGSPNEQYF. CDR3 coding DNA: TGTGCCAGCGCCCCGGGCGGGAGTCCCAACGAGCAGTACTTC.

The rearrangement links TRBV5-5 to TRBJ1-4; 7 positions agree with TRBD1. The trim removed 4 bases at V and 8 bases at J, leaving 8 bases unmatched. The CDR3 length is 14 residues. Germline assignment: CDR1 SGHKS and CDR2 YYEKEE (reference sequence). CDR3 bases: TGTGCCAGCAGCACGGGACAGTCTTTCGAAAAACTGTTTTTT. Protein product: CASSTGQSFEKLFF.

In nucleotides, the CDR3 is TGTGCCATCAGTGATTTAACGGCCAGCTCCTACAATGAGCAGTTCTTC. This gives the protein CAISDLTASSYNEQFF. This chain connects TRBV10-3 to TRBJ2-1; D is unclear. Germline CDR1 ENHRY, CDR2 SYGVKD. V was pared by 3 bases and J by 0 bases, with 12 bases between. The CDR3 spans 16 residues.

The chain combines TRBV28 with TRBJ1-5; TRBD1 is a possible D gene (5 bases). Looked up from germline, CDR1 is MDHEN and CDR2 is SYDVKM. The CDR3 loop spans 15 amino acids. Trimming pared 6 bases from V and 6 bases from J, leaving 18 bases between. CDR3 sequence (DNA): TGTGCCAGCAGGGGAGTTCGGGGCGCCGGTCAGCCCCAGCATTTT. Protein sequence: CASRGVRGAGQPQHF.

V gene TRBV5-1 combines with J gene TRBJ2-5, with D perhaps being TRBD1 or TRBD2 (5 bases each). Gene TRBJ2-7 matches the end of the DNA better, so the J call may be wrong. There are 15 residues in the CDR3. Germline-derived CDR1 and CDR2 are SGHRS and YFSETQ. The CDR3 protein is CASSLARMGVYEQYF. As DNA, the CDR3 is TGCGCCAGCAGCTTGGCCCGTATGGGGGTCTACGAGCAGTACTTC.

This rearrangement joins TRBV28 to TRBJ2-4; D unresolved. Germline CDR1 reads MDHEN; CDR2 reads SYDVKM. Deletions cut 6 bases from V and 7 bases from J, with 7 bases between. CDR3 length: 11 residues. The CDR3 loop reads CASRAMNIQYF. CDR3 in DNA: TGTGCCAGCAGGGCGATGAACATTCAGTACTTC.

The chain couples TRBV27 to TRBJ2-7, with TRBD1 as a possible D gene (5 bases). Trimming shortened V by 6 bases and J by 0 bases, and 12 bases separated the two germline ends. The CDR3 is 14 residues long. Germline CDR1 MNHEY, CDR2 SMNVEV (reference sequence). The CDR3 DNA is TGTGCCAGCAGGATCTCTGGGGCCTCCTACGAGCAGTACTTC. This codes for CASRISGASYEQYF.

Points on this clone: Its ends do not fully match the called genes, so a read error is possible. J is TRBJ2-1 and V is TRBV7-7; 11 bases align to TRBD2. Germline values: CDR1 SSHAT, CDR2 FNYEAQ (reference sequence). CDR3 length: 15 amino acids. The CDR3 loop is CASSPTSGSIYEQFF. Written as DNA, the CDR3 is TGTGCTAGCAGCCCAACTAGCGGGAGTATATATGAGCAGTTCTTC.